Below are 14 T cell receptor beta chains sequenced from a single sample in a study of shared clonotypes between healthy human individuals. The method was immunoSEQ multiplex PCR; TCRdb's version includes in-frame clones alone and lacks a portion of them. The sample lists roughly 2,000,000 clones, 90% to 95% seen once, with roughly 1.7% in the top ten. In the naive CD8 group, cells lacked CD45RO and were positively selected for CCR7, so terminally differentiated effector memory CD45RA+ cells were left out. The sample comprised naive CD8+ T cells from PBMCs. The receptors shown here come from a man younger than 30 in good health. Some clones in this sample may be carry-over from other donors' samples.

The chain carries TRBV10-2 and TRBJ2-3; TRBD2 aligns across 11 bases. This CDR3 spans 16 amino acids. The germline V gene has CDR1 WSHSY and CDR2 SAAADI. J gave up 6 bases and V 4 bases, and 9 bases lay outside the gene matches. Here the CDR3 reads CASSGRLAGGEDTQYF. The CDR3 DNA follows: TGCGCCAGCAGTGGGCGGCTAGCGGGAGGAGAGGATACGCAGTATTTT.

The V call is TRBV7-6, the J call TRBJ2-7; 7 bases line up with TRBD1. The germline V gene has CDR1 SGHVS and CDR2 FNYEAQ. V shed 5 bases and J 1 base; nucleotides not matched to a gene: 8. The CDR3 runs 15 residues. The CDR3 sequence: CASSVERQGSYEQYF. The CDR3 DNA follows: TGTGCCAGCAGCGTAGAGAGACAGGGATCCTACGAGCAGTACTTC.

The DNA of the CDR3 is TGTGCCAGCAGCTTAGCGCTAAGGCGGGGGCAGGGGGAGACCCAGTACTTC. Amino acids: CASSLALRRGQGETQYF. This chain joins TRBV7-9 and TRBJ2-5; tentatively, D is TRBD2 (7 bases). In germline, CDR1 is SEHNR, CDR2 FQNEAQ (reference sequence). With 0 bases removed from V and 5 bases from J, the gap between germline ends came to 19 bases. This CDR3 has 17 amino acids.

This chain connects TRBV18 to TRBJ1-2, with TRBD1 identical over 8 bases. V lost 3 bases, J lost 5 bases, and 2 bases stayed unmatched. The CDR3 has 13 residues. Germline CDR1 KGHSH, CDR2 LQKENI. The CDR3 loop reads CASSPDRGYGYTF. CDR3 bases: TGTGCCAGCTCACCCGACAGGGGTTATGGCTACACCTTC.

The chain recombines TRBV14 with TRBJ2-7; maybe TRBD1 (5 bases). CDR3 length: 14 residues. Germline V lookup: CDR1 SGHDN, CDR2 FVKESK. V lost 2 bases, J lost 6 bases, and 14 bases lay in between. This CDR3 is CASSQQGYVGEQYF. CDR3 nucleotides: TGTGCCAGCAGCCAACAGGGTTACGTGGGCGAGCAGTACTTC.

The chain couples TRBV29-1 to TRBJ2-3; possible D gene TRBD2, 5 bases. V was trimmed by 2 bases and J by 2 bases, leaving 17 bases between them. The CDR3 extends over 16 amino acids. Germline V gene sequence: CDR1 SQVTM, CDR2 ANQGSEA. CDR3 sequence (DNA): TGCAGCGTTGAATCTGGAGACACTAGTATCACAGATACGCAGTATTTT. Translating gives CSVESGDTSITDTQYF.

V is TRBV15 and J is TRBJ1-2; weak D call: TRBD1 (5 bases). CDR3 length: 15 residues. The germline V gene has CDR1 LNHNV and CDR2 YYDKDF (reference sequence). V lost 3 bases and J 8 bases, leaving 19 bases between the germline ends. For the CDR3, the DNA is TGTGCCACCAGCAGTCCCTCCTCTTTGGGGGAGGGCTACACCTTC. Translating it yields CATSSPSSLGEGYTF.

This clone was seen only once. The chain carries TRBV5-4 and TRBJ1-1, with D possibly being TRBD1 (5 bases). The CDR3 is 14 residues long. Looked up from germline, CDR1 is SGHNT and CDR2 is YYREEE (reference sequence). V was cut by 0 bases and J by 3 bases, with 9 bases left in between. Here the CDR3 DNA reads TGTGCCAGCAGCTTGGGCGGGGGATACACTGAAGCTTTCTTT. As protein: CASSLGGGYTEAFF.

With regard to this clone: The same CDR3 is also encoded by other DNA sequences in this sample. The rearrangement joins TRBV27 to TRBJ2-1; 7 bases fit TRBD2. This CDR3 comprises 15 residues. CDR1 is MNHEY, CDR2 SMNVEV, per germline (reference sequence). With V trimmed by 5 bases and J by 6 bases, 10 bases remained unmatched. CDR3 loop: CASSLLPTSINEQFF. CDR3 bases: TGTGCCAGCAGTCTCTTACCGACTAGCATCAATGAGCAGTTCTTC.

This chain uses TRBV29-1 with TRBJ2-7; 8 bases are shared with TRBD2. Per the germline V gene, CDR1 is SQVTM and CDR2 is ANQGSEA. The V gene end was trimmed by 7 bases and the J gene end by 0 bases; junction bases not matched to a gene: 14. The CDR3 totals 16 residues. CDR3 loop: CSARGLAGVSSYEQYF. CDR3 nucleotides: TGCAGCGCTCGGGGGCTAGCGGGCGTAAGCTCCTACGAGCAGTACTTC.

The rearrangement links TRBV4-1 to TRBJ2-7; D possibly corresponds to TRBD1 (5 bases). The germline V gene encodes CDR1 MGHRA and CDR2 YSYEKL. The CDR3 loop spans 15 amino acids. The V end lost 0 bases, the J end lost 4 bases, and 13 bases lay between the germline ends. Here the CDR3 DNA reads TGCGCCAGCAGCCAAGAGGCACCTGGGGCTTACGAGCAGTACTTC. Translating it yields CASSQEAPGAYEQYF.

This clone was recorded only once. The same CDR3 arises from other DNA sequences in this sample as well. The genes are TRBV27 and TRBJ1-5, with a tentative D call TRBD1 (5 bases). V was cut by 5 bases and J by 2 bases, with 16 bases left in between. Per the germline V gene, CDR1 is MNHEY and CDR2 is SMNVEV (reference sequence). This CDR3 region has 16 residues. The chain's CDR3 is CASSLLGQGGNQPQHF. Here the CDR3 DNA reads TGTGCCAGCAGTCTATTAGGGCAGGGAGGCAATCAGCCCCAGCATTTT.

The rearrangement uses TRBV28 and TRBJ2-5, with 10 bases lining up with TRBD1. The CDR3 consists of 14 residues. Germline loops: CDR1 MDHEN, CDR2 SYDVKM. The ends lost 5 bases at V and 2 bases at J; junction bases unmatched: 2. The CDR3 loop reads CASSRDRGQETQYF. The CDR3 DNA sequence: TGTGCCAGCAGTAGGGACAGGGGACAAGAGACCCAGTACTTC. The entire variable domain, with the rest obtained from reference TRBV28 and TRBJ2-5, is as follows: DVKVTQSSRYLVKRTGEKVFLECVQDMDHENMFWYRQDPGLGLRLIYFSYDVKMKEKGDIPEGYSVSREKKERFSLILESASTNQTSMYLCASSRDRGQETQYFGPGTRLLVL.

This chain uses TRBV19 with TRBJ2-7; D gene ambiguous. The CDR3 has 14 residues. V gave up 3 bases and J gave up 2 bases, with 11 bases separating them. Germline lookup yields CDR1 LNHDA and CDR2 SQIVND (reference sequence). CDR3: CASSIGGMTYEQYF. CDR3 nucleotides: TGTGCCAGTAGTATTGGCGGTATGACCTACGAGCAGTACTTC.